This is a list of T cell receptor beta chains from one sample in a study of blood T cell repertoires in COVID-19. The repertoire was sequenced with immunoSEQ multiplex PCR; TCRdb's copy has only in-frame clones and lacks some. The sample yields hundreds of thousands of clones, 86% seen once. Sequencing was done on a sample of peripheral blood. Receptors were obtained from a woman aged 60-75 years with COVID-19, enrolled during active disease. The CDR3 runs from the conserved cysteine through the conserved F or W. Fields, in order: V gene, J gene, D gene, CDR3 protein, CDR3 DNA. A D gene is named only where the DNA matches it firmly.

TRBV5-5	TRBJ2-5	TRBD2	CASSNLAGGPETQYF	TGTGCCAGCTCGAACCTGGCGGGGGGGCCCGAGACCCAGTACTTC
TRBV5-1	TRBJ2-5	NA	CASRTGQETQYF	TGCGCCAGCAGGACGGGGCAAGAGACCCAGTACTTC
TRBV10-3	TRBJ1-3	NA	CAISDSRARSGNTIYF	TGTGCCATCAGTGACTCCCGCGCCCGCTCTGGAAACACCATATATTTT
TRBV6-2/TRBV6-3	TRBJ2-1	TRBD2	CASSSPGLAGGYNEQFF	TGTGCCAGCAGTTCCCCGGGACTAGCGGGGGGATACAATGAGCAGTTCTTC
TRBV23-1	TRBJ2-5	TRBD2	CASSRHSPRTSGRETQYF	TGCGCCAGCAGTCGGCACTCCCCCAGGACTAGCGGGCGAGAGACCCAGTACTTC
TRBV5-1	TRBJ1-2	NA	CASSLARGGGYTF	TGCGCCAGCAGCTTGGCTAGAGGAGGGGGCTACACCTTC
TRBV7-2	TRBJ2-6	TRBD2	CASSLVGGAVSGANVLTF	TGTGCCAGCAGCTTAGTCGGGGGGGCCGTCTCTGGGGCCAACGTCCTGACTTTC
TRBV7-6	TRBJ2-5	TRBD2	CASSLAAGGSQETQYF	TGTGCCAGCAGCTTAGCGGCGGGGGGTAGCCAAGAGACCCAGTACTTC
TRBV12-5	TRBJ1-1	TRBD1	CASGSQGGNTEAFF	TGTGCTAGTGGTTCACAGGGGGGGAACACTGAAGCTTTCTTT
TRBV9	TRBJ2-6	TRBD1	CASSVALGQGYGANVLTF	TGTGCCAGCAGCGTAGCTCTAGGACAGGGGTATGGGGCCAACGTCCTGACTTTC
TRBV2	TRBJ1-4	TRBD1	CASSPPGRGRKTNEKLFF	TGTGCCAGCAGCCCGCCCGGCAGGGGGCGTAAAACTAATGAAAAACTGTTTTTT
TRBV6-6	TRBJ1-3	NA	CASSSVLNTIYF	TGTGCCAGCAGTTCTGTATTAAACACCATATATTTT
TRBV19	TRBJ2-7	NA	CASTPGPLYEQYF	TGTGCCAGTACCCCGGGTCCCTTGTACGAGCAGTACTTC
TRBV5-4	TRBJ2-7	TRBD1	CASSLEGGAYEQYF	TGTGCCAGCAGCTTGGAAGGGGGCGCATACGAGCAGTACTTC
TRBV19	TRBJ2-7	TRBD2	CASSPGLAGLDYEQYF	TGTGCCAGTAGTCCGGGACTAGCGGGCCTGGATTACGAGCAGTACTTC
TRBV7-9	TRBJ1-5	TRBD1	CASSPGTGGYQPQHF	TGTGCCAGCAGCCCCGGGACAGGGGGGTATCAGCCCCAGCATTTT
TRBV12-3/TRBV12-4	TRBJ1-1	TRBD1	CASTLTGFSEAFF	TGTGCCAGCACTCTGACAGGGTTTTCTGAAGCTTTCTTT
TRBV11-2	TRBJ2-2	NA	CASSLDWNQGLYTGELFF	TGTGCCAGCAGCTTAGATTGGAACCAGGGGCTATACACCGGGGAGCTGTTTTTT
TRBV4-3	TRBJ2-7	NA	CASSPVWAGSSGEQYF	TGCGCCAGCAGCCCGGTATGGGCAGGGTCATCAGGGGAGCAGTACTTC
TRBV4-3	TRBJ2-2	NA	CASSQGGTGELFF	TGCGCCAGCAGCCAAGGAGGCACCGGGGAGCTGTTTTTT